Shown below are 14 T cell receptor beta chains from a single sample sequenced in a study of blood T cell repertoires in COVID-19. TCRdb's table, derived via immunoSEQ multiplex PCR, lists solely in-frame clones and lacks some. The table lists 200,000 to 300,000 clones, over 75% of them singletons. What was sequenced was peripheral blood. These TCRs come from a woman aged 45-65 years with acute or convalescent COVID-19.

The chain has TRBV27 and TRBJ2-7, with 14 bases that match TRBD2. This CDR3 has 13 amino acids. The trim removed 8 bases at V and 6 bases at J, leaving 3 bases unmatched. Germline CDR1 reads MNHEY; CDR2 reads SMNVEV (reference sequence). The CDR3 sequence is CASLGTSGSEQYF. CDR3 DNA sequence: TGTGCCAGCCTCGGGACTAGCGGGAGCGAGCAGTACTTC.

This chain connects TRBV9 to TRBJ1-6; 7 bases align to TRBD1. CDR1 is SGDLS and CDR2 is YYNGEE in the germline V gene. The CDR3 spans 14 residues. Trimming cost V 3 bases and J 8 bases; bases outside gene matches: 5. The CDR3: CASSALTGDSPLHF. The DNA for the CDR3 is TGTGCCAGCAGCGCGTTAACAGGGGATTCACCCCTCCACTTT.

The V gene is TRBV5-1, the J gene TRBJ2-3, with 8 bases lining up with TRBD2. The length of the CDR3 is 16 residues. From germline, CDR1 is SGHRS and CDR2 YFSETQ. With V trimmed by 1 base and J by 0 bases, 4 bases remained unmatched. The chain's CDR3 is CASSLLASGSTDTQYF. DNA for the CDR3: TGCGCCAGCAGCTTGCTGGCTAGCGGGAGCACAGATACGCAGTATTTT.

The chain uses TRBV4-1 and TRBJ2-7; no clear D gene. The CDR3 is made up of 13 amino acids. The germline V and J ends were trimmed by 0 bases and 5 bases, with 8 bases remaining between them. Germline assignment: CDR1 MGHRA and CDR2 YSYEKL. CDR3 in amino acids: CASSQESRDEQYF. Written as DNA, the CDR3 is TGCGCCAGCAGCCAAGAGAGCCGGGACGAGCAGTACTTC.

A remark on this clone: The sample contains more than one DNA sequence encoding this CDR3. V is TRBV7-9 and J is TRBJ1-2; D is perhaps TRBD1 (5 bases). Trimming removed 1 base at V and 5 bases at J, with 11 bases between. Looked up from germline, CDR1 is SEHNR and CDR2 is FQNEAQ (reference sequence). This CDR3 has 14 residues. The CDR3 sequence: CASSLGQGGYGYTF. DNA of the CDR3: TGTGCCAGCAGCTTAGGGCAGGGAGGTTATGGCTACACCTTC.

The V gene is TRBV4-1, the J gene TRBJ2-2; 14 positions agree with TRBD2. Trimming took 3 bases from V and 8 from J; bases not matched to a gene: 8. The CDR3 contains 17 residues. Germline values: CDR1 MGHRA, CDR2 YSYEKL. CDR3 sequence: CASSHPGLAGAAGELFF. As DNA, the CDR3 is TGCGCCAGCAGCCATCCGGGACTAGCGGGGGCGGCTGGGGAGCTGTTTTTT.

The J gene is TRBJ1-6, the V gene TRBV30; no reliable D call. The germline V gene has CDR1 GTSNPN and CDR2 SVGIG (reference sequence). The CDR3 has 14 residues. V lost 6 bases, J lost 5 bases, and 14 bases lay in between. CDR3: CACKREPNNSPLHF. DNA of the CDR3: TGTGCCTGCAAACGGGAGCCTAATAATTCACCCCTCCACTTT.

The V gene is TRBV6-5, the J gene TRBJ2-1; D possibly corresponds to TRBD1 (5 bases). V was clipped by 3 bases and J by 9 bases, with 12 bases between them. Per germline, CDR1 MNHEY and CDR2 SVGAGI. This CDR3 has 13 amino acids. CDR3 amino acids: CASSYSSQGEQFF. CDR3 sequence (DNA): TGTGCCAGCAGTTATTCGAGCCAGGGTGAGCAGTTCTTC.

This clone was picked up a small number of times. The CDR3: CASSTGGNEQFF. The CDR3 DNA is TGTGCCAGCAGTACCGGAGGGAATGAGCAGTTCTTC. The genes are TRBV2 and TRBJ2-1; maybe TRBD2 (6 bases). V was cut by 5 bases and J by 7 bases, with 9 bases left in between. The germline gives CDR1 SNHLY, CDR2 FYNNEI. The CDR3 extends over 12 amino acids.

The chain links TRBV29-1 to TRBJ2-2, with TRBD1 matching 12 bases. Germline V gives CDR1 SQVTM, CDR2 ANQGSEA. The CDR3 loop spans 15 amino acids. With V trimmed by 3 bases and J by 6 bases, 5 bases remained unmatched. The DNA for the CDR3 is TGCAGCGTTGATAAGGGACAGGGGGCAGCCGGGGAGCTGTTTTTT. It codes for CSVDKGQGAAGELFF.

The V gene is TRBV30, the J gene TRBJ2-3; perhaps TRBD1 as D (6 bases). From germline, CDR1 is GTSNPN and CDR2 SVGIG (reference sequence). Trimming removed 5 bases at V and 4 bases at J, with 16 bases between. The CDR3 totals 14 residues. The CDR3, as DNA: TGTGCCTGGGGGACATCGGAAGGGGCAGATACGCAGTATTTT. It codes for CAWGTSEGADTQYF.

The chain employs TRBV7-2 and TRBJ2-4; TRBD2 agrees at 13 bases. The germline V gene has CDR1 SGHTA and CDR2 FQGNSA. V shed 5 bases and J 6 bases; nucleotides not matched to a gene: 7. This CDR3 comprises 16 residues. CDR3 residues: CASSPRTSGGRNIQYF. CDR3 coding DNA: TGTGCCAGCAGCCCAAGGACTAGCGGGGGACGAAACATTCAGTACTTC.

With regard to this clone: Additional DNA sequences in this sample encode the identical CDR3. The J gene is TRBJ2-5, the V gene TRBV5-1; D gene ambiguous. The germline V gene has CDR1 SGHRS and CDR2 YFSETQ. The CDR3 has 11 residues. The V gene lost 5 bases and the J gene lost 3 bases, with 5 bases spanning the gap. CDR3 bases: TGCGCCAGCAGTTTCGAAGAGACCCAGTACTTC. Its protein product is CASSFEETQYF.

This chain links TRBV12-3 or TRBV12-4 with TRBJ1-2, with a possible D match to TRBD1 (6 bases). This CDR3 has 13 residues. Between the trimmed V and J ends, which lost 5 bases and 3 bases, there was a span of 10 bases. The CDR3 nucleotides are TGTGCCAGCAGTCTACAGGGTTACTATGGCTACACCTTC. Amino acid sequence: CASSLQGYYGYTF.